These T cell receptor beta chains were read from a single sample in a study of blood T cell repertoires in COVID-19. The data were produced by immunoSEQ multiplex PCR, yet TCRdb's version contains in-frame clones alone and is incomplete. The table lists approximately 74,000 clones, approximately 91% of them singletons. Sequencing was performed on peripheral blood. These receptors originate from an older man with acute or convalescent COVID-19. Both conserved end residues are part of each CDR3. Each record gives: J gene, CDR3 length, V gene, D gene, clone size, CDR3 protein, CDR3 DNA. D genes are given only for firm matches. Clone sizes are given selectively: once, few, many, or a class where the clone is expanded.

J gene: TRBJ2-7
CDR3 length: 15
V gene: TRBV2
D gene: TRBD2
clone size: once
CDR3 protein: CASSVSGRASYEQYF
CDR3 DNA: TGTGCCAGCAGTGTTAGCGGGAGGGCCTCCTACGAGCAGTACTTC

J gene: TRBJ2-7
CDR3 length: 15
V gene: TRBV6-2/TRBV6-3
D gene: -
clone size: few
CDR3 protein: CASSYSGGPPPEQYF
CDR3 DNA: TGTGCCAGCAGTTACTCAGGAGGGCCCCCTCCCGAGCAGTACTTC

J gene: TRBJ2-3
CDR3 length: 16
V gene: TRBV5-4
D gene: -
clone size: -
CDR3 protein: CASSLVRGQSTDTQYF
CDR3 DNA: TGTGCCAGCAGCTTGGTCCGTGGACAGAGCACAGATACGCAGTATTTT

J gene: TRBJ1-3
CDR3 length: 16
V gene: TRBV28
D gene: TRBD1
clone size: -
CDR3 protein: CASSHDRGITGNTIYF
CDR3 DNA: TGTGCCAGCAGCCACGACAGGGGAATAACTGGAAACACCATATATTTT

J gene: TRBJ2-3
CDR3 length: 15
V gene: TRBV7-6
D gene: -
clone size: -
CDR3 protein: CASSKQGSGTDTQYF
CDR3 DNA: TGTGCCAGCAGCAAACAGGGTTCGGGCACAGATACGCAGTATTTT

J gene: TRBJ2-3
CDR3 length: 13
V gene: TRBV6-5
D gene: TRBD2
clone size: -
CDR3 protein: CASMGTNTDTQYF
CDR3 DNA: TGTGCCAGCATGGGGACTAATACAGATACGCAGTATTTT

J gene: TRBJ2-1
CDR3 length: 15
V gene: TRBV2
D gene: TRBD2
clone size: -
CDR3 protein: CASRSSSGGANEQFF
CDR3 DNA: TGTGCCAGCAGATCCTCTAGCGGGGGGGCTAATGAGCAGTTCTTC

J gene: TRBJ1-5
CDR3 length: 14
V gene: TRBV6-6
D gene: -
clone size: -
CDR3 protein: CASRQGYSNQPQHF
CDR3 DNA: TGTGCCAGCAGGCAGGGGTATAGCAATCAGCCCCAGCATTTT

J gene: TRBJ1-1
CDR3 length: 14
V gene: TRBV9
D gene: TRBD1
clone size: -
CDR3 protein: CASSRRQGSTEAFF
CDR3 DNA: TGTGCCAGCAGCCGTCGACAGGGTAGCACTGAAGCTTTCTTT

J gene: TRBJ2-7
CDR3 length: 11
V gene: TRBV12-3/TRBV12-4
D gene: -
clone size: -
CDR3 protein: CASSVFFEQYF
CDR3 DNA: TGTGCCAGCAGTGTATTCTTCGAGCAGTACTTC

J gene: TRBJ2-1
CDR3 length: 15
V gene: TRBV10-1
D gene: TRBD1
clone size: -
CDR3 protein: CASSVDRGEYNEQFF
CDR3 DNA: TGCGCCAGCAGTGTGGACAGGGGCGAATACAATGAGCAGTTCTTC

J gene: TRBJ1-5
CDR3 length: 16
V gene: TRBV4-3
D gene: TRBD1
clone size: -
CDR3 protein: CASSQGTGGSNQPQHF
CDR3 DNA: TGCGCCAGCAGCCAAGGAACAGGGGGTAGCAATCAGCCCCAGCATTTT

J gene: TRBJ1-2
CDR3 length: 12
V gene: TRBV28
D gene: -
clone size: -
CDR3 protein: CASSQDKLESTF
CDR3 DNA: TGTGCCAGCAGCCAGGACAAATTGGAGTCCACCTTC

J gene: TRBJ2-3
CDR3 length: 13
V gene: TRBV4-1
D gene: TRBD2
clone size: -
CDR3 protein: CASRQREGYTQYF
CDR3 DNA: TGCGCCAGCCGCCAGCGGGAGGGGTATACGCAGTATTTT

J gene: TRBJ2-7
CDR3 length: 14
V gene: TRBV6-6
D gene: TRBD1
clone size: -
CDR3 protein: CASDRGISSYEQYF
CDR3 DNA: TGTGCCAGCGACAGGGGGATCAGCTCCTACGAGCAGTACTTC

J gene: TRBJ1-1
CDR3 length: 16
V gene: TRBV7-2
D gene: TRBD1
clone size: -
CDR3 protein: CASSPGTGIMNTEAFF
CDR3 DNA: TGTGCCAGCAGCCCAGGGACAGGGATTATGAACACTGAAGCTTTCTTT

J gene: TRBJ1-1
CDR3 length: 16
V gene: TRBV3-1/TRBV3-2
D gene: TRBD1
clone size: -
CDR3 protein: CASSQDSGGVNTEAFF
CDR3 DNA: TGTGCCAGCAGCCAGGACTCAGGGGGCGTGAACACTGAAGCTTTCTTT

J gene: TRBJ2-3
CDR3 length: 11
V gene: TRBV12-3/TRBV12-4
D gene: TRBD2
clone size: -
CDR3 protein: CASIGRDTQYF
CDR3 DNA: TGTGCCAGCATCGGGAGGGATACGCAGTATTTT

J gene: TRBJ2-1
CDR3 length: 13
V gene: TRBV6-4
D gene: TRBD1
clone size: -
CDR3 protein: CASAGQGRTEQFF
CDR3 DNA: TGTGCCAGCGCAGGACAGGGGAGGACTGAGCAGTTCTTC

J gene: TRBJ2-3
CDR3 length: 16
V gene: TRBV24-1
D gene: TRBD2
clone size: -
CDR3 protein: CATSDPLAGASDTQYF
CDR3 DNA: TGTGCCACCAGTGATCCATTAGCGGGAGCCTCAGATACGCAGTATTTT

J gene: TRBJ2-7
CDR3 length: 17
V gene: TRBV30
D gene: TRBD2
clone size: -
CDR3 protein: CAWSVQRGAGAVYEQYF
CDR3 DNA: TGTGCCTGGAGTGTACAGCGAGGAGCGGGGGCAGTCTACGAGCAGTACTTC

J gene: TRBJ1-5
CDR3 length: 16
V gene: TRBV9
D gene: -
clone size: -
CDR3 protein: CASSVGSGSSNQPQHF
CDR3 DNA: TGTGCCAGCAGCGTAGGATCAGGGTCAAGCAATCAGCCCCAGCATTTT

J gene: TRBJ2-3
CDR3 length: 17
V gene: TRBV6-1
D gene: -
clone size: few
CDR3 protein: CASSEVGGAIRTDTQYF
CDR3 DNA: TGTGCCAGCAGTGAAGTAGGAGGGGCAATCCGCACAGATACGCAGTATTTT

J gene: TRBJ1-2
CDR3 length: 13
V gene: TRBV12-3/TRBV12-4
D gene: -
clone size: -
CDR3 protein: CASSLAGAWGYTF
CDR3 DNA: TGTGCCAGCAGTTTAGCGGGGGCATGGGGCTACACCTTC

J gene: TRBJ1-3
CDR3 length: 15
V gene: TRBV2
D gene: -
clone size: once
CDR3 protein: CASRIGGTSGNTIYF
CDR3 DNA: TGTGCCAGCAGGATAGGGGGAACCTCTGGAAACACCATATATTTT

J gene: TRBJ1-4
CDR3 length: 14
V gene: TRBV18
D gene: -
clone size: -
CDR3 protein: CASSPGATNEKLFF
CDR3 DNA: TGTGCCAGCTCACCAGGAGCAACTAATGAAAAACTGTTTTTT

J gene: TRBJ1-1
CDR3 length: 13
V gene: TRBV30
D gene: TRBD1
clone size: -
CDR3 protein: CAWMAGTVTEAFF
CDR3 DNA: TGTGCCTGGATGGCCGGGACAGTCACTGAAGCTTTCTTT

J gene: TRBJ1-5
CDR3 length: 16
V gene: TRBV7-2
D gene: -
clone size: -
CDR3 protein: CASSLMGRDVSQPQHF
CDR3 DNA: TGTGCCAGCAGCCTCATGGGGAGGGACGTAAGTCAGCCCCAGCATTTT

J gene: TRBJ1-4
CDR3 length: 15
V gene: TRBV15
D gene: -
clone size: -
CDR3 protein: CATSSIRGASEKLFF
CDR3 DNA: TGTGCCACCAGTTCGATACGGGGGGCCAGTGAAAAACTGTTTTTT

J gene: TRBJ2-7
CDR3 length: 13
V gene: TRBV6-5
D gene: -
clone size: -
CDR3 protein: CASSRAFSYEQYF
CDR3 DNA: TGTGCCAGCAGCCGCGCCTTTTCCTACGAGCAGTACTTC

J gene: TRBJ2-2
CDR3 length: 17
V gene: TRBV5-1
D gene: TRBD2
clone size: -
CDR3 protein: CASSPGLAGGNTGELFF
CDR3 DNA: TGCGCCAGCAGCCCGGGACTAGCGGGGGGGAACACCGGGGAGCTGTTTTTT

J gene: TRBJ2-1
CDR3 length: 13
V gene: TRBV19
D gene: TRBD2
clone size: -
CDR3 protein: CASMGLAEFEQFF
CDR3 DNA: TGTGCCAGTATGGGACTAGCGGAGTTTGAGCAGTTCTTC

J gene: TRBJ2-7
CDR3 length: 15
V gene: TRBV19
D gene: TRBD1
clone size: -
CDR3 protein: CASSIAGTGSYEQYF
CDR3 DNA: TGTGCCAGTAGTATAGCCGGGACAGGGTCCTACGAGCAGTACTTC

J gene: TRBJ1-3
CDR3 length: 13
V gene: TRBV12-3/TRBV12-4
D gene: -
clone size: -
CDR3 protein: CASSPQTGNTIYF
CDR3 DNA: TGTGCCAGCAGCCCGCAGACTGGAAACACCATATATTTT